The 32 T cell receptor beta chains given below trace back to one sample, sequenced in a study of shared clonotypes between healthy human individuals (dated by TCRdb to 2019 to 2021). Receptor amplification or capture employed the immunoSEQ multiplex PCR assay. As stored in TCRdb, this immuneACCESS dataset retains in-frame rearrangements with V and J assigned. A fraction of the clones does not appear; measured against another copy, unresolved V genes explain less than half of the discrepancy, and the remainder lacks a known reason. Counted in this sample were about 820,000 clones; 80% to 95% of them appeared once. The biggest ten clones account for around 24% of the sample. For the CD8 naive samples, CD45RO-negative cells were positively selected for CCR7, yielding a CD45RA+CCR7+ population from which TemRA cells were excluded. The sequencing input was naive CD8+ T cells sorted from blood. The sample's cell subset or site label is to be understood as: CD45RA+CCR7+. The receptors shown here come from a young man in good health.

This chain uses TRBV27 with TRBJ2-7; 7 bases are a match to TRBD2. Unmatched junction bases numbered 4, after V lost 2 bases and J lost 0 bases. The CDR3 is 15 amino acids. CDR1 is MNHEY and CDR2 is SMNVEV in the germline V gene (reference sequence). The CDR3 DNA reads TGTGCCAGCAGTTTAACGAGCGGGGTCTCCTACGAGCAGTACTTC. Residues: CASSLTSGVSYEQYF.

This clone was detected only a few times. The chain combines TRBV28 with TRBJ1-1; tentative D call: TRBD1 (5 bases). The CDR3 covers 15 residues. Trimming pared 5 bases from V and 4 bases from J, leaving 17 bases between. Germline V lookup: CDR1 MDHEN, CDR2 SYDVKM. CDR3 region: CASSPPQESLTEAFF. The CDR3 coding sequence is TGTGCCAGCAGTCCCCCACAGGAGAGCCTCACTGAAGCTTTCTTT.

The chain joins TRBV6-6 to TRBJ1-1; possibly TRBD1 for D (5 bases). Germline V gene sequence: CDR1 MNHNY, CDR2 SVGAGI (reference sequence). The CDR3 contains 15 residues. V lost 4 bases and J lost 1, with 13 bases in between. Here the CDR3 reads CASSFPGRENTEAFF. The CDR3 DNA sequence: TGTGCCAGCAGTTTTCCAGGGCGGGAGAACACTGAAGCTTTCTTT.

The chain joins TRBV5-6 to TRBJ2-1; D is possibly TRBD1 or TRBD2 (5 bases each). Germline V CDR1 and CDR2: SGHDT, YYEEEE. Deletions cut 5 bases from V and 0 bases from J, with 12 bases between. This CDR3 comprises 15 residues. The CDR3 region is CASRTGTYSYNEQFF. In DNA, the CDR3 is TGTGCCAGCAGAACCGGGACCTACTCCTACAATGAGCAGTTCTTC.

This chain links TRBV28 with TRBJ1-5; 9 bases align to TRBD1. The CDR3 length is 16 residues. V shed 5 bases and J 2 bases; nucleotides not matched to a gene: 7. From germline, CDR1 is MDHEN and CDR2 SYDVKM. CDR3 protein: CASSTPGQGGNQPQHF. Here the CDR3 DNA reads TGTGCCAGCAGTACTCCGGGACAGGGAGGCAATCAGCCCCAGCATTTT.

The chain couples TRBV7-8 to TRBJ2-7; D uncertain. The germline CDR1 and CDR2 sequences are SGHVS and FQNEAQ. V dropped 4 bases and J dropped 2 bases, with 9 bases sitting between them. This CDR3 is 13 amino acids long. CDR3 in DNA: TGTGCCAGCAGCTCGCGGTCCACCTACGAGCAGTACTTC. This codes for CASSSRSTYEQYF.

This chain uses TRBV11-2 with TRBJ1-4; D call uncertain. The CDR3 is 13 amino acids. V was trimmed by 5 bases and J by 4 bases, leaving 8 bases between them. Germline V gene sequence: CDR1 SGHAT, CDR2 FQNNGV. The CDR3 DNA sequence: TGTGCCAGCAGCACGCACGGTAATGAAAAACTGTTTTTT. This translates into CASSTHGNEKLFF. Complete variable domain (other parts from reference TRBV11-2 and TRBJ1-4): EAGVAQSPRYKIIEKRQSVAFWCNPISGHATLYWYQQILGQGPKLLIQFQNNGVVDDSQLPKDRFSAERLKGVDSTLKIQPAKLEDSAVYLCASSTHGNEKLFFGSGTQLSVL.

This chain joins TRBV2 and TRBJ2-1, with TRBD2 matching 11 bases. The CDR3 is made up of 17 amino acids. Germline V gene sequence: CDR1 SNHLY, CDR2 FYNNEI. V shed 3 bases, J shed 8 bases, and the junction held 12 bases outside the gene matches. The CDR3 region is CASSDRLAGGPSDEQFF. The CDR3 region has the DNA TGTGCCAGCAGTGACAGATTAGCGGGAGGGCCCTCAGATGAGCAGTTCTTC.

The chain links TRBV6-6 to TRBJ2-1, with D unresolved. The CDR3 loop spans 16 amino acids. Germline CDR1 MNHNY, CDR2 SVGAGI (reference sequence). The V end was cut by 0 bases, the J end by 1 base, with 10 bases between. CDR3 in DNA: TGTGCCAGCAGTTACTCGTTGTTATATTCCTACAATGAGCAGTTCTTC. Translation gives CASSYSLLYSYNEQFF.

The CDR3 DNA sequence: TGTGCCAGTATTTGGGGACTTGAAGCTTTCTTT. Its protein product is CASIWGLEAFF. J is TRBJ1-1 and V is TRBV19, with a tentative D call TRBD1 (5 bases). Germline V lookup: CDR1 LNHDA, CDR2 SQIVND (reference sequence). The CDR3 consists of 11 residues. V lost 7 bases to trimming and J lost 7 bases, with 10 bases between them.

J is TRBJ2-1 and V is TRBV27; 7 nucleotides align to TRBD1. The junction had 13 bases not matched to a gene; V was cut back by 6 bases and J by 5 bases. CDR3 length equals 16 residues. Germline values: CDR1 MNHEY, CDR2 SMNVEV (reference sequence). CDR3 protein: CASSAPTGSWNNEQFF. Here the CDR3 DNA reads TGTGCCAGCAGCGCCCCGACAGGGTCGTGGAACAATGAGCAGTTCTTC.

This chain uses TRBV19 with TRBJ2-7, with D perhaps matching TRBD2 (5 bases). Trimming took 1 base from V and 3 from J, leaving 13 bases between them. From germline, CDR1 is LNHDA and CDR2 SQIVND (reference sequence). The CDR3 totals 15 residues. CDR3 bases: TGTGCCAGTAGTATAGCCCTGGTGGGAGTCTACGAGCAGTACTTC. Translating it yields CASSIALVGVYEQYF.

The gene calls are TRBV7-9 and TRBJ2-7; TRBD1 is a possible D gene (6 bases). The CDR3 spans 14 residues. V lost 5 bases to trimming and J lost 2 bases, with 13 bases between them. Germline lookup yields CDR1 SEHNR and CDR2 FQNEAQ (reference sequence). The CDR3 sequence is CASSPDSLAYEQYF. CDR3 DNA: TGTGCCAGCAGCCCGGACAGCCTCGCCTACGAGCAGTACTTC.

This clone was seen once. The rearrangement links TRBV11-3 to TRBJ2-5; D not resolved. V lost 0 bases and J 5 bases, leaving 4 bases between the germline ends. Germline V gene lookup returns CDR1 SGHNT and CDR2 YENEEA. CDR3 length: 12 amino acids. The CDR3 is CASSLDSETQYF. The CDR3 nucleotides read TGTGCCAGCAGCTTAGATTCGGAGACCCAGTACTTC.

The V call is TRBV7-2, the J call TRBJ1-3, with 7 bases aligning to TRBD1. Germline lookup yields CDR1 SGHTA and CDR2 FQGNSA. The trim removed 5 bases at V and 4 bases at J, leaving 2 bases unmatched. The CDR3 has 13 residues. The CDR3 loop reads CASSGQEGNTIYF. The CDR3 nucleotides read TGTGCCAGCAGCGGACAGGAGGGAAACACCATATATTTT.

This chain links TRBV6-6 with TRBJ2-1; 7 nucleotides line up with TRBD1. This CDR3 has 11 amino acids. The germline V gene has CDR1 MNHNY and CDR2 SVGAGI (reference sequence). Losses at the gene ends were 11 bases for V and 9 bases for J; bases not matched to a gene: 7. The CDR3 region is CAHSQGVEQFF. In nucleotides, the CDR3 is TGTGCCCACAGCCAGGGGGTTGAGCAGTTCTTC.

The genes are TRBV5-8 and TRBJ1-5; 7 bases fit TRBD1. The junction had 7 bases not matched to a gene; V was cut back by 3 bases and J by 1 base. Per germline, CDR1 SGHTS and CDR2 YDEGEE. This CDR3 comprises 16 residues. The CDR3 DNA reads TGTGCCAGCAGCTCTGACAGGGCGCTAAGCAATCAGCCCCAGCATTTT. It specifies CASSSDRALSNQPQHF.

The V gene is TRBV27, the J gene TRBJ2-4, with D unresolved. V gave up 5 bases and J gave up 0 bases, with 8 bases separating them. The CDR3 consists of 14 residues. Germline CDR1 reads MNHEY; CDR2 reads SMNVEV (reference sequence). The CDR3 spells CASSPHVAKNIQYF. CDR3 in DNA: TGTGCCAGCAGTCCGCACGTAGCCAAAAACATTCAGTACTTC.

The chain couples TRBV11-3 to TRBJ2-7; 7 bases line up with TRBD1. From germline, CDR1 is SGHNT and CDR2 YENEEA. The J segment lost 3 bases and the V segment lost 5 bases, leaving 10 bases of the junction unmatched. This CDR3 comprises 15 residues. CDR3 protein: CASSADREGDYEQYF. CDR3 bases: TGTGCCAGCAGCGCCGACAGGGAAGGGGACTACGAGCAGTACTTC.

The chain joins TRBV27 to TRBJ1-1; D is ambiguous. CDR3 size: 11 residues. With 11 bases removed from V and 7 bases from J, the gap between germline ends came to 14 bases. Germline V lookup: CDR1 MNHEY, CDR2 SMNVEV (reference sequence). Here the CDR3 DNA reads TGTGCCGCCTTCACGCAGAATGAAGCTTTCTTT. It encodes CAAFTQNEAFF.

The chain joins TRBV6-6 to TRBJ1-2; D remains unclear. The CDR3 extends over 16 amino acids. Germline V lookup: CDR1 MNHNY, CDR2 SVGAGI (reference sequence). Trimming removed 0 bases from V and 6 bases from J, with 17 bases in between. The CDR3 DNA sequence: TGTGCCAGCAGTTACTCGGCAGAAATGGGCGGTAATGGCTACACCTTC. It encodes CASSYSAEMGGNGYTF.

The chain recombines TRBV5-6 with TRBJ1-1; D ambiguous. This CDR3 comprises 15 residues. V dropped 0 bases and J dropped 2 bases, with 11 bases sitting between them. CDR1 is SGHDT and CDR2 is YYEEEE in the germline V gene. This chain's CDR3 is CASSLGLAANTEAFF. CDR3 DNA: TGTGCCAGCAGCTTGGGGCTGGCAGCCAACACTGAAGCTTTCTTT.

The rearrangement links TRBV19 to TRBJ1-1; possibly TRBD1 for D (5 bases). There are 16 residues in the CDR3. The V gene lost 0 bases and the J gene lost 4 bases, with 15 bases spanning the gap. Germline V lookup: CDR1 LNHDA, CDR2 SQIVND (reference sequence). CDR3 sequence reads: CASSIDLGRQGTEAFF. The DNA for the CDR3 is TGTGCCAGTAGTATAGATCTAGGTAGGCAGGGCACTGAAGCTTTCTTT.

This clone was seen only once. This rearrangement joins TRBV10-3 to TRBJ1-1, with D possibly TRBD1 on 6 matching bases. V gave up 6 bases and J gave up 3 bases, with 26 bases separating them. The germline gives CDR1 ENHRY, CDR2 SYGVKD. CDR3 length: 18 amino acids. Here the CDR3 DNA reads TGTGCCATCAGGAAGAAACAGACAGGCAGGATCATGGACACTGAAGCTTTCTTT. Amino acids: CAIRKKQTGRIMDTEAFF.

The chain links TRBV2 to TRBJ1-4, with D hard to call. The ends were cut back, 4 bases at V and 0 bases at J, with 12 bases in the middle. This CDR3 contains 16 residues. The germline V gene encodes CDR1 SNHLY and CDR2 FYNNEI. DNA of the CDR3: TGTGCCAGCAGTGCCGGGATTATGGCAACTAATGAAAAACTGTTTTTT. This sequence encodes CASSAGIMATNEKLFF.

This chain joins TRBV11-2 and TRBJ2-7, with D possibly TRBD2 on 6 matching bases. The CDR3 has 16 residues. Germline loops: CDR1 SGHAT, CDR2 FQNNGV. V lost 2 bases, J lost 5 bases, and 19 bases lay in between. The CDR3 coding sequence is TGTGCCAGCAGCTTATATTGGGACTTAGCGATCGACGAGCAGTACTTC. Protein: CASSLYWDLAIDEQYF.

This chain connects TRBV10-3 to TRBJ2-1; TRBD2 might be the D (5 bases). The CDR3 contains 15 residues. Germline CDR1 is ENHRY and CDR2 is SYGVKD. V was cut by 4 bases and J by 2 bases, with 12 bases left in between. CDR3 sequence: CAISGSDGTYNEQFF. The CDR3 DNA follows: TGTGCCATCAGTGGGAGCGACGGGACCTACAATGAGCAGTTCTTC.

The chain uses TRBV27 and TRBJ2-6, with 9 bases aligning to TRBD2. Losses at the gene ends were 6 bases for V and 0 bases for J; bases not matched to a gene: 6. Germline CDR1 reads MNHEY; CDR2 reads SMNVEV (reference sequence). The CDR3 has 17 residues. In DNA form, the CDR3 reads TGTGCCAGCAGACTAGCGGGCACCCCCTCTGGGGCCAACGTCCTGACTTTC. This gives the protein CASRLAGTPSGANVLTF.

Only one count was recorded for this clone. The chain has TRBV9 and TRBJ2-7, with 9 bases aligning to TRBD1. The V gene's germline CDR1 is SGDLS and CDR2 YYNGEE. The CDR3 sequence is 15 residues long. The trim removed 3 bases at V and 3 bases at J, leaving 7 bases unmatched. The CDR3 protein is CASSAQGAENYEQYF. CDR3 bases: TGTGCCAGCAGCGCACAGGGGGCAGAAAACTACGAGCAGTACTTC.

The chain is built from TRBV29-1 and TRBJ2-1; 9 bases are a match to TRBD2. The CDR3 loop spans 15 amino acids. Germline-derived CDR1 and CDR2 are SQVTM and ANQGSEA. V trimming: 1 base; J trimming: 9 bases; junction bases outside the gene matches: 10. The CDR3: CSVEGDLAGLGEQFF. The CDR3, as DNA: TGCAGCGTTGAAGGTGATCTAGCGGGGTTGGGTGAGCAGTTCTTC.

The rearrangement joins TRBV12-5 to TRBJ1-2; D is uncertain. Trimming took 0 bases from V and 6 from J, leaving 11 bases between them. Germline V gives CDR1 LGHNT, CDR2 FRNRAP. The CDR3 extends over 14 amino acids. CDR3 in amino acids: CASGLVNQPHGYTF. The CDR3 bases are TGTGCTAGTGGTTTGGTAAACCAACCCCATGGCTACACCTTC.

This chain links TRBV7-9 with TRBJ2-5; D not certain. The V and J ends lost 5 bases and 1 base respectively, with 11 bases between them. Germline CDR1 is SEHNR and CDR2 is FQNEAQ (reference sequence). The CDR3 runs 14 residues. CDR3 sequence: CASSTSDVQETQYF. CDR3 nucleotides: TGTGCCAGCAGCACATCGGATGTCCAAGAGACCCAGTACTTC.